Following are 22 T cell receptor beta chains from one sample sequenced in a study of post-analysis software for immune sequencing data. Overall study findings and caveats: The study found TRBV5-6, TRBV5-1 and TRBV20-1 among 5 or 6 TRBV segments more frequent in patients than controls.

TCR beta cDNA libraries had unique molecular identifiers. MiXCR, applied by TCRdb to the PCR reads, yields one record per CDR3 protein. The data hold about 540,000 distinct CDR3 sequences, with about a third observed a single time. No antigens are known for them. Specimen: blood. The receptors stem from a girl between 2 and 17 years old with multiple sclerosis.

The rearrangement links TRBV4-2 to TRBJ2-1; D unresolved. The CDR3 totals 13 residues. Germline CDR1 reads LGHNA; CDR2 reads YNFKEQ. V was cut by 1 base and J by 5 bases, with 6 bases left in between. The CDR3 spells CASSQAEDNEQFF. The CDR3, as DNA: TGTGCCAGCAGCCAAGCAGAAGACAATGAGCAGTTCTTC.

The J gene is TRBJ2-5, the V gene TRBV20-1; 8 nucleotides align to TRBD2. The CDR3 is made up of 15 amino acids. V shed 4 bases and J 5 bases; nucleotides not matched to a gene: 12. The V gene's germline CDR1 is DFQATT and CDR2 SNEGSKA (reference sequence). Here the CDR3 reads CSATRGGRDSETQYF. As DNA, the CDR3 is TGCAGTGCTACGCGCGGGGGGCGAGATTCGGAGACCCAGTACTTC.

This clonotype was recorded a few times. The gene calls are TRBV3-1 and TRBJ2-3, with D hard to call. Germline V gene lookup returns CDR1 LGHDT and CDR2 YNNKEL (reference sequence). The CDR3 loop spans 14 amino acids. Trimming left V 1 base short and J 4 bases short, with 9 bases between. The CDR3 loop is CASSQAVGADTQYF. In DNA form, the CDR3 reads TGTGCCAGCAGCCAAGCAGTCGGCGCAGATACGCAGTATTTT.

This clonotype was picked up one time. The rearrangement joins TRBV3-1 to TRBJ2-3; a possible D gene is TRBD1 (5 bases). The CDR3 runs 16 residues. Trimming shortened V by 2 bases and J by 2 bases, and 14 bases separated the two germline ends. Germline V gene lookup returns CDR1 LGHDT and CDR2 YNNKEL (reference sequence). CDR3 nucleotides: TGTGCCAGCAGCCAATTGACAGCTGAGTCCACAGATACGCAGTATTTT. It specifies CASSQLTAESTDTQYF.

This clonotype turned up a few times. The chain uses TRBV7-3 and TRBJ1-4; tentatively, D is TRBD1 (6 bases). Germline loops: CDR1 SGHTA, CDR2 FQGTGA. With 2 bases removed from V and 4 bases from J, the gap between germline ends came to 17 bases. The CDR3 consists of 17 residues. CDR3 sequence: CASSLAPDRPFNEKLFF. The CDR3 nucleotides read TGTGCCAGCAGCTTAGCCCCGGACAGACCCTTTAATGAAAAACTGTTTTTT.

The CDR3: CASSHDTSGGAITGYNEQFF. As DNA, the CDR3 is TGCGCCAGCAGCCATGATACTAGCGGGGGGGCTATCACGGGTTACAATGAGCAGTTCTTC. The chain combines TRBV4-3 with TRBJ2-1; 13 bases match TRBD2. Germline CDR1 and CDR2: LGHNA and YSLEER. This CDR3 spans 20 amino acids. Trimming cost V 3 bases and J 4 bases; bases outside gene matches: 15.

In this sample, this clonotype turned up a few times. The chain employs TRBV11-1 and TRBJ2-1, with 12 bases identical to TRBD2. Germline CDR1 and CDR2: SGHAT and FQDESV (reference sequence). Trimming cost V 9 bases and J 6 bases; bases outside gene matches: 12. The CDR3 contains 16 residues. Here the CDR3 DNA reads TGTGCCAGTACCAATCTAGCGGGGGGGCCTTCCAATGAGCAGTTCTTC. Its protein is CASTNLAGGPSNEQFF.

This clonotype was seen repeatedly, ten times or more. This chain links TRBV12-3 or TRBV12-4 with TRBJ2-7, with D possibly being TRBD1 (6 bases). This CDR3 comprises 14 residues. V dropped 6 bases and J dropped 0 bases, with 12 bases sitting between them. CDR3 in amino acids: CASRATGHSYEQYF. CDR3 nucleotides: TGTGCCAGCAGAGCAACGGGACACTCCTACGAGCAGTACTTC.

This clonotype came up a few times. The chain joins TRBV28 to TRBJ2-7; possibly TRBD1 for D (6 bases). Germline V gene sequence: CDR1 MDHEN, CDR2 SYDVKM. The CDR3 length is 13 residues. V was shortened by 3 bases and J by 5 bases, with 11 bases between the two germline ends. In DNA form, the CDR3 reads TGTGCCAGCAGTTTGTTCAGGGGAGACGAGCAGTACTTC. It encodes CASSLFRGDEQYF.

Worth noting for this clonotype: A much larger clone lies a single base off, so this may be a read error. V gene TRBV10-3 combines with J gene TRBJ2-1; D call uncertain. CDR1 and CDR2 (germline): ENHRY, SYGVKD. V lost 4 bases, J lost 10 bases, and 11 bases lay in between. The CDR3 length is 12 residues. The CDR3 coding sequence is TGTGCCATCAGTGCCGACAACGGCGAGCAGTTCTTC. This codes for CAISADNGEQFF.

The chain carries TRBV6-2 or TRBV6-3 and TRBJ1-1; D is undetermined. The CDR3 runs 15 residues. The V gene lost 2 bases and the J gene lost 0 bases, with 10 bases spanning the gap. Germline-derived CDR1 and CDR2 are MNHEY and SVGEGT. The CDR3 sequence is CASSYPTGLNTEAFF. CDR3 sequence (DNA): TGTGCCAGCAGTTACCCTACCGGGCTGAACACTGAAGCTTTCTTT.

The V and J genes are TRBV7-6 and TRBJ2-7; the D gene is possibly TRBD1 (6 bases). Trimming pared 4 bases from V and 2 bases from J, leaving 9 bases between. Germline CDR1 is SGHVS and CDR2 is FNYEAQ. This CDR3 spans 13 amino acids. This CDR3 is CASSSTGTYEQYF. As DNA, the CDR3 is TGTGCCAGCAGCTCCACAGGGACCTACGAGCAGTACTTC.

This clonotype has more than one count but fewer than ten. V is TRBV12-3 or TRBV12-4 and J is TRBJ1-3; D remains unclear. There are 14 residues in the CDR3. V was trimmed by 3 bases and J by 0 bases, leaving 6 bases between them. CDR3 DNA sequence: TGTGCCAGCAGTTTTAGGGTCTCTGGAAACACCATATATTTT. The encoded protein is CASSFRVSGNTIYF.

This clonotype was detected a few times. The rearrangement joins TRBV6-6 to TRBJ2-5; D remains unclear. Germline V gene lookup returns CDR1 MNHNY and CDR2 SVGAGI (reference sequence). V was shortened by 2 bases and J by 4 bases, with 17 bases between the two germline ends. The CDR3 spans 16 residues. The CDR3 here is CASSYTGRPDRETQYF. CDR3 coding DNA: TGTGCCAGCAGTTACACCGGTCGCCCCGACCGAGAGACCCAGTACTTC.

This clonotype was recorded a few times. The rearrangement links TRBV20-1 to TRBJ2-5, with 12 bases aligning to TRBD2. Germline CDR1 reads DFQATT; CDR2 reads SNEGSKA (reference sequence). The ends lost 2 bases at V and 2 bases at J; junction bases unmatched: 6. The CDR3 runs to 16 residues. CDR3 sequence reads: CSARPGLAGNQETQYF. The CDR3 DNA reads TGCAGTGCTAGACCAGGACTAGCGGGGAATCAAGAGACCCAGTACTTC.

This clonotype has more than one count but fewer than ten. V and J are TRBV20-1 and TRBJ2-3; 10 positions agree with TRBD2. With 6 bases clipped from V and 4 bases from J, the junction kept 4 bases outside the gene matches. Germline values: CDR1 DFQATT, CDR2 SNEGSKA (reference sequence). This CDR3 comprises 13 residues. The CDR3 DNA sequence: TGCAGTGCCCCGAGCGGGGGGGCAGATACGCAGTATTTT. Translating it yields CSAPSGGADTQYF.

In this sample, this clonotype turned up once. The V call is TRBV5-4, the J call TRBJ2-3, with 7 bases matching TRBD1. Germline V gene data show CDR1 as SGHNT and CDR2 as YYREEE (reference sequence). The V gene end was trimmed by 4 bases and the J gene end by 1 base; junction bases not matched to a gene: 9. The CDR3 totals 16 residues. CDR3 bases: TGTGCCAGCAGCCGGGGACAGCTCCTCGGCACAGATACGCAGTATTTT. Amino acid sequence: CASSRGQLLGTDTQYF.

Written as DNA, the CDR3 is TGTGCCAGCAGCCAAGATACGTCGGAGAACTATGGCTACACCTTC. This translates into CASSQDTSENYGYTF. The V gene is TRBV4-2, the J gene TRBJ1-2; no definite D call. V lost 0 bases, J lost 2 bases, and 10 bases lay in between. The length of the CDR3 is 15 residues. Germline assignment: CDR1 LGHNA and CDR2 YNFKEQ.

The chain recombines TRBV6-5 with TRBJ2-5, with D perhaps matching TRBD1 or TRBD2 (5 bases each). The germline V gene encodes CDR1 MNHEY and CDR2 SVGAGI. This CDR3 comprises 16 residues. V was clipped by 0 bases and J by 1 base, with 12 bases between them. CDR3 DNA sequence: TGTGCCAGCAGTTACTCGATGTACGGGGCCCAAGAGACCCAGTACTTC. Its translation: CASSYSMYGAQETQYF.

This clonotype appeared a single time. The chain employs TRBV16 and TRBJ1-4, with D unresolved. Germline CDR1 KGHSY, CDR2 FQNENV. Between the trimmed V and J ends, which lost 6 bases and 4 bases, there was a span of 15 bases. The CDR3 consists of 15 residues. The CDR3 is CASSPLRENNEKLFF. As DNA, the CDR3 is TGTGCCAGCAGTCCCCTACGGGAGAATAATGAAAAACTGTTTTTT.

The chain links TRBV6-6 to TRBJ2-7; 7 bases are a match to TRBD2. The J call may be mistaken, given a closer DNA end match to TRBJ2-5. The CDR3 runs 14 residues. Germline CDR1 is MNHNY and CDR2 is SVGAGI (reference sequence). The CDR3 nucleotides are TGTGCCAGCAGCTCCCAAGCGGGGATGAGGACCCAGTACTTC. Its translation: CASSSQAGMRTQYF.

This clonotype was detected a few times. The V call is TRBV2, the J call TRBJ2-3, with 7 positions matching TRBD2. Per germline, CDR1 SNHLY and CDR2 FYNNEI. V lost 3 bases to trimming and J lost 1 base; unmatched junction nucleotides: 7. This CDR3 has 16 residues. The CDR3 is CASSEEMAGGTDTQYF. For the CDR3, the DNA is TGTGCCAGCAGTGAGGAGATGGCGGGGGGCACAGATACGCAGTATTTT. Complete variable domain (other parts from reference TRBV2 and TRBJ2-3): EPEVTQTPSHQVTQMGQEVILRCVPISNHLYFYWYRQILGQKVEFLVSFYNNEISEKSEIFDDQFSVERPDGSNFTLKIRSTKLEDSAMYFCASSEEMAGGTDTQYFGPGTRLTVL.